This passage covers 9 T cell receptor beta chains from one sample sequenced in a study of a mutant IDH1 vaccine in newly diagnosed glioma. What these receptors recognize is not known. TCRdb keeps only in-frame clones here, not all; method: immunoSEQ multiplex PCR. This sample has about 50,000 clones; roughly 80% occur once, and the top ten carry 4.3%. The time point here: week 47, end of study. Topical imiquimod accompanied each vaccine dose, which consisted of 300 ug of mutant IDH1 20-mer peptide. The material was PBMCs, obtained from a glioma patient whose treatment included an IDH1 peptide vaccine. Source of these receptors: a woman in her 30s with glioma. Some clones in this sample may be carry-over from other donors' samples.

This chain links TRBV7-9 with TRBJ1-5, with D unresolved. V gave up 2 bases and J gave up 4 bases, with 6 bases separating them. Per germline, CDR1 SEHNR and CDR2 FQNEAQ (reference sequence). This CDR3 is built from 13 residues. CDR3 loop: CASSLFGNQPQHF. The CDR3 nucleotides read TGTGCCAGCAGCTTATTCGGAAATCAGCCCCAGCATTTT.

The chain is built from TRBV29-1 and TRBJ2-1; 11 nucleotides agree with TRBD2. V lost 7 bases and J lost 0; bases outside the gene matches: 8. Germline CDR1 is SQVTM and CDR2 is ANQGSEA. CDR3 length: 16 residues. CDR3 sequence: CSGGLAVMSSYNEQFF. CDR3 sequence (DNA): TGCAGCGGGGGACTAGCGGTGATGAGCTCCTACAATGAGCAGTTCTTC.

The rearrangement links TRBV7-9 to TRBJ1-2, with 10 bases fitting TRBD1. Germline values: CDR1 SEHNR, CDR2 FQNEAQ (reference sequence). The ends lost 5 bases at V and 2 bases at J; junction bases unmatched: 14. The CDR3 length is 18 residues. The CDR3 DNA reads TGTGCCAGCAGCAACCGGGACAGGGGTCCCTCATACAACTATGGCTACACCTTC. Protein sequence: CASSNRDRGPSYNYGYTF.

V is TRBV7-2 and J is TRBJ2-2, with D perhaps matching TRBD2 (6 bases). The V end lost 4 bases, the J end lost 4 bases, and 16 bases lay between the germline ends. Germline assignment: CDR1 SGHTA and CDR2 FQGNSA. CDR3 size: 16 residues. CDR3 sequence reads: CASSYRSGLSTGELFF. The CDR3, as DNA: TGTGCCAGCAGCTACCGCTCGGGACTCAGCACCGGGGAGCTGTTTTTT.

The chain combines TRBV6-5 with TRBJ1-2; D perhaps matches TRBD1 (5 bases). The germline gives CDR1 MNHEY, CDR2 SVGAGI. The V end lost 6 bases, the J end lost 8 bases, and 19 bases lay between the germline ends. The CDR3 covers 14 residues. The CDR3 loop is CASSDQGIARGYTF. CDR3 nucleotides: TGTGCCAGCAGCGACCAGGGTATTGCGAGGGGCTACACCTTC.

This rearrangement joins TRBV19 to TRBJ2-2; 14 bases align to TRBD2. This CDR3 has 17 residues. Trimming removed 5 bases from V and 4 bases from J; junction bases left unmatched: 6. The germline V gene encodes CDR1 LNHDA and CDR2 SQIVND (reference sequence). The CDR3 protein is CASSRTSGRFSTGELFF. The CDR3 nucleotides read TGTGCCAGTAGTCGGACTAGCGGGAGGTTTAGCACCGGGGAGCTGTTTTTT.

V gene TRBV7-8 combines with J gene TRBJ2-5; D unresolved. This CDR3 is 11 amino acids long. Germline assignment: CDR1 SGHVS and CDR2 FQNEAQ. Trimming cost V 5 bases and J 5 bases, with 6 bases left between them. The CDR3 DNA is TGTGCCAGCAGCCCCGGGGAGACCCAGTACTTC. The encoded protein is CASSPGETQYF.

The rearrangement links TRBV28 to TRBJ2-7, with 9 bases aligning to TRBD2. The CDR3 runs to 14 residues. CDR1 is MDHEN, CDR2 SYDVKM, per germline. V shed 2 bases and J 2 bases; nucleotides not matched to a gene: 1. The CDR3 is CASSLAGGAYEQYF. DNA for the CDR3: TGTGCCAGCAGTTTAGCGGGAGGGGCCTACGAGCAGTACTTC.

This clone showed up just once. The V gene is TRBV7-9, the J gene TRBJ1-2; 7 nucleotides line up with TRBD1. The CDR3 consists of 15 residues. With V trimmed by 5 bases and J by 2 bases, 8 bases remained unmatched. The V gene's germline CDR1 is SEHNR and CDR2 FQNEAQ (reference sequence). The CDR3 region is CASSVLGGGNYGYTF. The CDR3 nucleotides read TGTGCCAGCAGCGTGTTGGGAGGGGGCAACTATGGCTACACCTTC.